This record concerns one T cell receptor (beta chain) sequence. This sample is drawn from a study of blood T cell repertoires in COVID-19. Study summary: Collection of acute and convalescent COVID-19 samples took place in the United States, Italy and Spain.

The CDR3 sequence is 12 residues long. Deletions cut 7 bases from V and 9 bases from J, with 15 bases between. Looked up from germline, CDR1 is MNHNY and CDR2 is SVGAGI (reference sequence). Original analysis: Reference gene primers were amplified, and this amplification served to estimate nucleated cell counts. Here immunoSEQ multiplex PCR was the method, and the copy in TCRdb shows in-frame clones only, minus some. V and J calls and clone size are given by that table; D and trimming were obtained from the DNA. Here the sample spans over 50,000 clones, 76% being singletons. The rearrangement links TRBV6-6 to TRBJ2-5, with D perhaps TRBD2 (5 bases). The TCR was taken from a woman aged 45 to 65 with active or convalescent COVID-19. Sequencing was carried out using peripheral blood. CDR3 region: CASTPGPGAQYF. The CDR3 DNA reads TGTGCCAGCACCCCCGGACCCGGGGCCCAGTACTTC.